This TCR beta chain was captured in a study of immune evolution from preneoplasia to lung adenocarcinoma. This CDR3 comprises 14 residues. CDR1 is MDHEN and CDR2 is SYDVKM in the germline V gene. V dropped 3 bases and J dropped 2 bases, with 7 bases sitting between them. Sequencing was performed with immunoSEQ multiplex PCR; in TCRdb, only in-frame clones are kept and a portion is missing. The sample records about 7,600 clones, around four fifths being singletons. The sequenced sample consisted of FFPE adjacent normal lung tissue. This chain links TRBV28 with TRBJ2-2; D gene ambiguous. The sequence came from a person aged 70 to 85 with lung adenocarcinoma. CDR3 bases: TGTGCCAGCAGTTTTAGGGTCAACACCGGGGAGCTGTTTTTT. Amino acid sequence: CASSFRVNTGELFF.